This T cell receptor beta chain was profiled in a study of T cells after yellow fever vaccination. Germline-derived CDR1 and CDR2 are SQVTM and ANQGSEA. The CDR3 extends over 14 amino acids. The trim removed 7 bases at V and 0 bases at J, leaving 9 bases unmatched. MiXCR, run by TCRdb on the 5' RACE reads, gives a single entry per CDR3 protein. There are 600,000 to 750,000 distinct CDR3 sequences in the sample; more than 9% occur only once, and around 14% lies in the top ten. The V and J genes are TRBV29-1 and TRBJ2-7; TRBD1 matches 7 bases. The sequence was collected from a man younger than 45 who received the YFV17D yellow fever vaccine. The sample in question was PBMCs, obtained on the day of the yellow fever booster vaccination. CDR3 in DNA: TGCAGCGCCGGAAGACAGGGCAGCTCCTACGAGCAGTACTTC. Translation: CSAGRQGSSYEQYF.